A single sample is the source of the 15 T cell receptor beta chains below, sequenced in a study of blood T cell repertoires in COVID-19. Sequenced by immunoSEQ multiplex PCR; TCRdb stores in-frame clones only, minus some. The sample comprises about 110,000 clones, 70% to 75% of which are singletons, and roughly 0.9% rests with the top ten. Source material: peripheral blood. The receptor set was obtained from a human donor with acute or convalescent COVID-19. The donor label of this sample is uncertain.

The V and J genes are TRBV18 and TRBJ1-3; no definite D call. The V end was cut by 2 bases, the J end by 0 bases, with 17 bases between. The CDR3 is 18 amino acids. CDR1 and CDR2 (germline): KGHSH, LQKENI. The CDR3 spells CASSPDLAGPSSGNTIYF. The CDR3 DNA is TGTGCCAGCTCACCAGATTTGGCAGGCCCCAGCTCTGGAAACACCATATATTTT.

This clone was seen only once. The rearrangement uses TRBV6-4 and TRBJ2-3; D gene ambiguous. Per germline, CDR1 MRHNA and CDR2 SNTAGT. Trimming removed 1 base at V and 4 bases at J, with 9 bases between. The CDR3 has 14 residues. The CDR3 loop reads CASSDYLAADTQYF. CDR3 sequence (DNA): TGTGCCAGCAGTGACTACTTGGCGGCAGATACGCAGTATTTT.

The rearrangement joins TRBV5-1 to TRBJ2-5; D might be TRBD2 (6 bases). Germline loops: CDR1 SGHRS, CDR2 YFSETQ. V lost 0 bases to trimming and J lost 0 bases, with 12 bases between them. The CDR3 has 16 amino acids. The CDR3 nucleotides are TGCGCCAGCAGCTTGGGGCTGGGGGGAAACCAAGAGACCCAGTACTTC. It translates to CASSLGLGGNQETQYF.

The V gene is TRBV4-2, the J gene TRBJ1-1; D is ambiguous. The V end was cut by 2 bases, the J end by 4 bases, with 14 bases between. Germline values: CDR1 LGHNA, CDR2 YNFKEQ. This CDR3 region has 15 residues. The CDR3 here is CASSQLTDSGTEAFF. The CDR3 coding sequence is TGTGCCAGCAGCCAATTGACGGATTCGGGCACTGAAGCTTTCTTT.

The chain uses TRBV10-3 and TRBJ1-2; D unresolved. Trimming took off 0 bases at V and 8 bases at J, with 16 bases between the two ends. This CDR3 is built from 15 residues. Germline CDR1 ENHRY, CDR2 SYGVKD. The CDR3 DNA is TGTGCCATCAGTGAGTCGCTCGGAGTTTTTCTCGGCTACACCTTC. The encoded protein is CAISESLGVFLGYTF.

The DNA for the CDR3 is TGTGCCAGCAGCCCGCGAGGAGTGATGAACACTGAAGCTTTCTTT. This sequence encodes CASSPRGVMNTEAFF. The chain couples TRBV7-9 to TRBJ1-1; no definite D call. V gave up 5 bases and J gave up 0 bases, with 13 bases separating them. Germline V gene sequence: CDR1 SEHNR, CDR2 FQNEAQ (reference sequence). This CDR3 has 15 amino acids.

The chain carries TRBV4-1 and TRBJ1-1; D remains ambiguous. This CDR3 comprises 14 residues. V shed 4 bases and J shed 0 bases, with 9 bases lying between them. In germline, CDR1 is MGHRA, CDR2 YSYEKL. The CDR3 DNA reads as TGCGCCAGCAGCCCCCAGACATTGAACACTGAAGCTTTCTTT. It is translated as CASSPQTLNTEAFF.

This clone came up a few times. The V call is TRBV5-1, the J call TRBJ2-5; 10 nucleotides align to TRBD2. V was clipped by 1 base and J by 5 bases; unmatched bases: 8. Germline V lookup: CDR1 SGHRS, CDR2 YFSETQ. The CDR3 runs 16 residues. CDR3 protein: CASSLMPSGGVETQYF. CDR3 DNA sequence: TGCGCCAGCAGCTTGATGCCTAGCGGGGGCGTGGAGACCCAGTACTTC.

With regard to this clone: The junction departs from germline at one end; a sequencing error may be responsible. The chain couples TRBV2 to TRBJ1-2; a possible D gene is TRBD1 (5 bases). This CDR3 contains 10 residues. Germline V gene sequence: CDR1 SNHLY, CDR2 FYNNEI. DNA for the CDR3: TGTGCCAGCAGCAAGACAGACGTTGTCTTC. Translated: CASSKTDVVF.

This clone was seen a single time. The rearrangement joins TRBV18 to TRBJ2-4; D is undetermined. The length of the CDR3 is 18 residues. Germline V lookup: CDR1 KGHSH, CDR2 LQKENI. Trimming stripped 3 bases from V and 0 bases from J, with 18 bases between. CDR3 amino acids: CASSPEPTRSLAKNIQYF. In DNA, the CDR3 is TGTGCCAGCTCACCCGAACCAACTCGTTCCTTAGCCAAAAACATTCAGTACTTC.

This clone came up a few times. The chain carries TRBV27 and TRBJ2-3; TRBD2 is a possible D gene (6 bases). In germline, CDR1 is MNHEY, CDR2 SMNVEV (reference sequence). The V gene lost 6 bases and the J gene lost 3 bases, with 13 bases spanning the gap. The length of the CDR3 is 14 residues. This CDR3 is CASRQRVGTDTQYF. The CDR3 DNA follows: TGTGCCAGCAGACAGCGGGTAGGGACAGATACGCAGTATTTT.

Here the CDR3 reads CASSYLAGEYNEQFF. CDR3 bases: TGCGCCAGCAGCTATTTAGCGGGGGAGTACAATGAGCAGTTCTTC. The chain combines TRBV5-1 with TRBJ2-1, with 9 bases identical to TRBD2. From germline, CDR1 is SGHRS and CDR2 YFSETQ. The CDR3 contains 15 residues. After removal of 3 bases from V and 4 bases from J, the junction contained 5 bases not matched to a gene.

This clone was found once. CDR3 sequence: CASSLEGTEYGYTF. For the CDR3, the DNA is TGCGCCAGCAGCTTGGAAGGGACAGAATATGGCTACACCTTC. V is TRBV5-1 and J is TRBJ1-2, with 7 nucleotides matching TRBD1. CDR1 and CDR2 from the germline V gene are SGHRS and YFSETQ. The V and J ends lost 0 bases and 5 bases, in that order; junction bases with no gene match: 4. The CDR3 covers 14 residues.

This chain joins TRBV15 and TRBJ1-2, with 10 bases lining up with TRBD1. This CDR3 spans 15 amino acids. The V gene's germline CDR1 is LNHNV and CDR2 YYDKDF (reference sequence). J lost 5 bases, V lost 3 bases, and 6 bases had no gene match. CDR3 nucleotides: TGTGCCACCAGCAGCTCGACAGGGGGCGGGTATGGCTACACCTTC. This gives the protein CATSSSTGGGYGYTF. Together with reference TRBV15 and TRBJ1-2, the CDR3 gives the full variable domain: DAMVIQNPRYQVTQFGKPVTLSCSQTLNHNVMYWYQQKSSQAPKLLFHYYDKDFNNEADTPDNFQSRRPNTSFCFLDIRSPGLGDTAMYLCATSSSTGGGYGYTFGSGTRLTVV.

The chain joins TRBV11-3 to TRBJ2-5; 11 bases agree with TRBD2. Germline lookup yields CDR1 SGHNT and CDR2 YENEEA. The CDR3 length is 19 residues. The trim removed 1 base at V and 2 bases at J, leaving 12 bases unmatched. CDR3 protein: CASSLGRIAGGPGQETQYF. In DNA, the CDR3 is TGTGCCAGCAGCTTAGGTAGGATAGCGGGGGGGCCCGGGCAAGAGACCCAGTACTTC. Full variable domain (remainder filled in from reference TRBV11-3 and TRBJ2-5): EAGVVQSPRYKIIEKKQPVAFWCNPISGHNTLYWYLQNLGQGPELLIRYENEEAVDDSQLPKDRFSAERLKGVDSTLKIQPAELGDSAVYLCASSLGRIAGGPGQETQYFGPGTRLLVL.